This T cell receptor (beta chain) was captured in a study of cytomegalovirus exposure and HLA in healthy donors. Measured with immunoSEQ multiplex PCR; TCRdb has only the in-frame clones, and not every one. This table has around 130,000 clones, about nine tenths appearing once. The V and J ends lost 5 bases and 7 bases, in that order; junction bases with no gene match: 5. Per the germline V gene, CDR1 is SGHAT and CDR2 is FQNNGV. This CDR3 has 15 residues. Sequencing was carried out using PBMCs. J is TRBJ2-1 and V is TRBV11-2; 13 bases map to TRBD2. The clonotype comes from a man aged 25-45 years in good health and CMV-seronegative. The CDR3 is CASSPRTSGSNEQFF. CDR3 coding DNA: TGTGCCAGCAGCCCTCGGACTAGCGGGAGTAATGAGCAGTTCTTC.